This T cell receptor (beta chain) was sequenced for a study of blood T cell repertoires in COVID-19. Study details: Samples representing acute and convalescent COVID-19 were sourced from the United States, Italy and Spain. Sources were T cells, B-cell-depleted T cells, or PBMCs; the material itself was cDNA or gDNA.

The CDR3 is 13 residues long. Germline V gene lookup returns CDR1 SNHLY and CDR2 FYNNEI. Trimming cost V 6 bases and J 5 bases, with 10 bases left between them. As handled by the study authors: Estimated nucleated cell counts came from reference gene primer amplification. Using immunoSEQ multiplex PCR, the repertoire was profiled, and TCRdb retains in-frame clones only, with some absent. The V and J calls and clone size are taken from that table; D and trimming were inferred from the DNA. Of about 100,000 clones listed, approximately 90% were seen once; the top ten hold 15% to 20%. The chain carries TRBV2 and TRBJ2-2; maybe TRBD1 (6 bases). The clonotype was recovered from a man between 45 and 60 years old with acute or convalescent COVID-19. Source material: peripheral blood. For the CDR3, the DNA is TGTGCCAGCAGGATACAGGGAACCGGGGAGCTGTTTTTT. Encoded protein: CASRIQGTGELFF.